These 20 T cell receptor beta chains were sequenced from one sample in a study of shared clonotypes between healthy human individuals. Measured with immunoSEQ multiplex PCR; TCRdb has only the in-frame clones, and not every one. The table records about 820,000 clones, about 91% of them present only once. Positive CCR7 selection of CD45RO-negative cells yielded the naive CD8 cells, and terminally differentiated effector memory CD45RA+ cells were excluded. Material: naive CD8+ T cells sorted from blood. All receptors come from a man aged 25 to 40 in good health.

About this clone: One junction end disagrees with the germline gene, perhaps due to a read error. V is TRBV7-7 and J is TRBJ2-1, with TRBD2 identical over 10 bases. CDR1 and CDR2 (germline): SSHAT, FNYEAQ (reference sequence). The CDR3 totals 15 residues. The CDR3 coding sequence is TGTGCTAGCAGCACCGGGACTAGCGTAAACAATGAGCAGTTCTTC. Translation gives CASSTGTSVNNEQFF.

About this clone itself: The sample holds other DNA sequences that translate to the same CDR3. The gene calls are TRBV29-1 and TRBJ2-7; no firm D call. This CDR3 is built from 12 residues. V lost 6 bases and J lost 5, with 14 bases in between. From germline, CDR1 is SQVTM and CDR2 ANQGSEA. The CDR3 bases are TGCAGCGTCTCATCCTTCTCGGACGAGCAGTACTTC. Amino acids: CSVSSFSDEQYF.

The chain uses TRBV9 and TRBJ2-7; perhaps TRBD2 as D (6 bases). Trimming took off 3 bases at V and 7 bases at J, with 11 bases between the two ends. Germline-derived CDR1 and CDR2 are SGDLS and YYNGEE. This CDR3 has 12 amino acids. CDR3 loop: CASSASGVEQYF. In DNA form, the CDR3 reads TGTGCCAGCAGCGCTTCGGGAGTGGAGCAGTACTTC.

CDR3 sequence: CASSLGPGLGFYEQYF. CDR3 bases: TGTGCCAGCAGCTTAGGCCCGGGACTAGGGTTCTACGAGCAGTACTTC. V gene TRBV11-2 combines with J gene TRBJ2-7; 8 bases fit TRBD2. Germline V gene lookup returns CDR1 SGHAT and CDR2 FQNNGV. This CDR3 has 16 amino acids. After removal of 1 base from V and 3 bases from J, the junction contained 8 bases not matched to a gene. Looking up the rest from reference TRBV11-2 and TRBJ2-7 gives the full variable domain: EAGVAQSPRYKIIEKRQSVAFWCNPISGHATLYWYQQILGQGPKLLIQFQNNGVVDDSQLPKDRFSAERLKGVDSTLKIQPAKLEDSAVYLCASSLGPGLGFYEQYFGPGTRLTVT.

The chain is built from TRBV27 and TRBJ2-7; D gene ambiguous. Germline CDR1 and CDR2: MNHEY and SMNVEV (reference sequence). This CDR3 is 12 amino acids long. V gave up 6 bases and J gave up 2 bases, with 8 bases separating them. This CDR3 reads CASRPRPYEQYF. The CDR3 DNA is TGTGCCAGCAGGCCACGACCCTACGAGCAGTACTTC.

V and J are TRBV7-9 and TRBJ2-1; D assignment may be TRBD1 or TRBD2 (5 bases each). The CDR3 is 15 amino acids. Germline loops: CDR1 SEHNR, CDR2 FQNEAQ (reference sequence). The V end lost 1 base, the J end lost 1 base, and 8 bases lay between the germline ends. For the CDR3, the DNA is TGTGCCAGCAGCTTAGTAGGGGAGTCCTACAATGAGCAGTTCTTC. Translation gives CASSLVGESYNEQFF.

The V gene is TRBV7-9, the J gene TRBJ2-3; D unresolved. V gave up 2 bases and J gave up 1 base, with 10 bases separating them. The CDR3 is 15 residues long. Germline V gives CDR1 SEHNR, CDR2 FQNEAQ (reference sequence). This CDR3 is CASSLRDTRTDTQYF. CDR3 bases: TGTGCCAGCAGCTTAAGAGACACTCGCACAGATACGCAGTATTTT.

The V and J genes are TRBV4-3 and TRBJ2-3, with 13 bases that match TRBD2. The CDR3 has 17 amino acids. J was trimmed by 10 bases and V by 0 bases; bases with no gene match: 10. Germline V gives CDR1 LGHNA, CDR2 YSLEER. The CDR3 DNA reads as TGCGCCAGCAGCCAAGATAGGACTAGCGGGAGTTCTCCTGCGCAGTATTTT. Translating it yields CASSQDRTSGSSPAQYF.

The chain combines TRBV4-3 with TRBJ2-7, with D perhaps TRBD1 or TRBD2 (5 bases each). Trimming pared 3 bases from V and 6 bases from J, leaving 12 bases between. The V gene's germline CDR1 is LGHNA and CDR2 YSLEER. This CDR3 is built from 13 residues. In DNA, the CDR3 is TGCGCCAGCAGCCAGGGGACCACCACCGAGCAGTACTTC. Amino acid sequence: CASSQGTTTEQYF.

This clone occurred once. J is TRBJ2-1 and V is TRBV19; 9 bases agree with TRBD2. J lost 10 bases, V lost 1 base, and 11 bases had no gene match. CDR1 is LNHDA, CDR2 SQIVND, per germline (reference sequence). The CDR3 has 16 amino acids. The CDR3 DNA is TGTGCCAGTAGTATAGTTGCGCGGGAGGGCCTGGGGGAGCAGTTCTTC. Amino acids: CASSIVAREGLGEQFF.

The CDR3 nucleotides read TGCGCCAGCAGCTTGTGGTCTAGCGGGGCCCTCACAGATACGCAGTATTTT. Translation gives CASSLWSSGALTDTQYF. This chain uses TRBV5-1 with TRBJ2-3, with 9 bases identical to TRBD2. CDR3 length equals 17 residues. Germline CDR1 SGHRS, CDR2 YFSETQ. J lost 2 bases, V lost 1 base, and 8 bases had no gene match.

In its sample, this clone was seen once. V is TRBV11-2 and J is TRBJ1-5, with D unclear. Between the trimmed V and J ends, which lost 2 bases and 1 base, there was a span of 6 bases. The CDR3 covers 14 residues. Germline V gene lookup returns CDR1 SGHAT and CDR2 FQNNGV. The DNA for the CDR3 is TGTGCCAGCAGCTTAAGTCGGAGCAATCAGCCCCAGCATTTT. Protein product: CASSLSRSNQPQHF.

This clone was recorded once. Other nucleotide sequences from this sample produce the same CDR3. The rearrangement links TRBV9 to TRBJ2-3; D uncertain. Looked up from germline, CDR1 is SGDLS and CDR2 is YYNGEE. V lost 5 bases and J lost 0, with 7 bases in between. This CDR3 spans 13 amino acids. In DNA form, the CDR3 reads TGTGCCAGCAGACCCGGGAGCACAGATACGCAGTATTTT. It translates to CASRPGSTDTQYF.

CDR3 in amino acids: CSARENQPQHF. The DNA of the CDR3 is TGCAGTGCTAGGGAAAATCAGCCCCAGCATTTT. The genes are TRBV20-1 and TRBJ1-5; D gene uncertain. Germline V gene lookup returns CDR1 DFQATT and CDR2 SNEGSKA (reference sequence). The CDR3 covers 11 residues. The germline V and J ends were trimmed by 3 bases and 4 bases, with 4 bases remaining between them.

CDR3 sequence (DNA): TGTGCCACTCGACGAGGGGGACTCTTAAACGAAAAACTGTTTTTT. Protein: CATRRGGLLNEKLFF. The chain recombines TRBV7-9 with TRBJ1-4; perhaps TRBD1 as D (6 bases). The CDR3 totals 15 residues. Germline V gene data show CDR1 as SEHNR and CDR2 as FQNEAQ (reference sequence). The V end was cut by 10 bases, the J end by 8 bases, with 23 bases between.

The rearrangement links TRBV27 to TRBJ2-2, with TRBD1 matching over 8 bases. Germline V CDR1 and CDR2: MNHEY, SMNVEV (reference sequence). V shed 6 bases and J 7 bases; nucleotides not matched to a gene: 7. The CDR3 has 14 residues. The chain's CDR3 is CASSGQGRSGELFF. In DNA form, the CDR3 reads TGTGCCAGCAGCGGACAGGGAAGGAGCGGGGAGCTGTTTTTT.

J is TRBJ1-1 and V is TRBV9; perhaps TRBD1 as D (6 bases). V dropped 4 bases and J dropped 5 bases, with 18 bases sitting between them. CDR3 length: 15 residues. Germline V gene data show CDR1 as SGDLS and CDR2 as YYNGEE. CDR3 nucleotides: TGTGCCAGCAGCTCCAGTAGTTGGGGGGCGACTGAAGCTTTCTTT. Protein: CASSSSSWGATEAFF.

V and J are TRBV27 and TRBJ2-3, with 7 bases matching TRBD1. This CDR3 has 12 amino acids. Trimming removed 3 bases from V and 6 bases from J; junction bases left unmatched: 0. Germline values: CDR1 MNHEY, CDR2 SMNVEV (reference sequence). The CDR3 DNA reads TGTGCCAGCAGTTTGGGACAGGATACGCAGTATTTT. Amino acids: CASSLGQDTQYF.

This clone was recorded once. The chain is built from TRBV29-1 and TRBJ2-1; 8 nucleotides match TRBD2. V lost 4 bases to trimming and J lost 12 bases; unmatched junction nucleotides: 11. The CDR3 covers 13 residues. Germline V lookup: CDR1 SQVTM, CDR2 ANQGSEA. For the CDR3, the DNA is TGCAGCGTTGGGAAACTAGCGGATCGTGGGCAGTTCTTC. Its protein is CSVGKLADRGQFF.

The V gene is TRBV10-3, the J gene TRBJ2-7; 8 nucleotides align to TRBD1. The CDR3 sequence is 16 residues long. Trimming took 4 bases from V and 3 from J; bases not matched to a gene: 11. From germline, CDR1 is ENHRY and CDR2 SYGVKD. CDR3 sequence (DNA): TGTGCCATCAGTGGGGTGGGAGGACAGGGACGCTACGAGCAGTACTTC. It encodes CAISGVGGQGRYEQYF.